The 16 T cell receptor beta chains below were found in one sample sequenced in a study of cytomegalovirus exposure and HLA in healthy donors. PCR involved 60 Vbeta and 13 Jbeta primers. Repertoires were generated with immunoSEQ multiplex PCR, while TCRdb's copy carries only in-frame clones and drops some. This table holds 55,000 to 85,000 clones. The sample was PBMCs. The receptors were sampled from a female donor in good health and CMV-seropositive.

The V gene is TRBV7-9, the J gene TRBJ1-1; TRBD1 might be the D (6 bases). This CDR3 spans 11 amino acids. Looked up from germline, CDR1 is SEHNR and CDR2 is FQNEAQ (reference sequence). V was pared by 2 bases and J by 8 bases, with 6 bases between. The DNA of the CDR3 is TGTGCCAGCAGCTTAACAGGGGAAGCTTTCTTT. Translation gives CASSLTGEAFF.

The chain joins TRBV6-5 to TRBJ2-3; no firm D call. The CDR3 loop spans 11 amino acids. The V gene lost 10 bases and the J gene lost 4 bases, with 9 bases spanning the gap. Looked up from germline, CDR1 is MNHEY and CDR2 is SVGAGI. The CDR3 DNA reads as TGTGCCACCCGTGTAGCAGATACGCAGTATTTT. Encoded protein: CATRVADTQYF.

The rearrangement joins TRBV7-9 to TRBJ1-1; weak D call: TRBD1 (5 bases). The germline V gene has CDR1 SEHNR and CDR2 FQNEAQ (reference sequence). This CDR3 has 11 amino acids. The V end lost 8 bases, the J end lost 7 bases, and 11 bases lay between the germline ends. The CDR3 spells CASGGGVEAFF. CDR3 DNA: TGTGCCAGCGGCGGGGGGGTTGAAGCTTTCTTT.

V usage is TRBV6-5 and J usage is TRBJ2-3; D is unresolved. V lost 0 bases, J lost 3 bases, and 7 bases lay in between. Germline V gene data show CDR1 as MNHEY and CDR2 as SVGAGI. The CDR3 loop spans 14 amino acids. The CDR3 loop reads CASSYSRWTDTQYF. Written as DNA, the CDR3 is TGTGCCAGCAGTTACTCCAGGTGGACAGATACGCAGTATTTT.

The CDR3 is CASSQRTGTGAVEQYF. CDR3 nucleotides: TGTGCCAGCAGCCAGCGCACCGGGACAGGGGCTGTCGAGCAGTACTTC. The genes are TRBV7-2 and TRBJ2-7; 10 bases align to TRBD1. The trim removed 5 bases at V and 6 bases at J, leaving 13 bases unmatched. Looked up from germline, CDR1 is SGHTA and CDR2 is FQGNSA. The CDR3 is 16 residues long.

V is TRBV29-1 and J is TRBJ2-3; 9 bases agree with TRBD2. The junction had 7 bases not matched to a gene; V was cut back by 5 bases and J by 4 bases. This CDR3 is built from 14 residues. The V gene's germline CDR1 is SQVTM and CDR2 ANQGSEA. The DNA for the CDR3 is TGCAGCGTTCAGGTCTTAGCGGGGGCAGATACGCAGTATTTT. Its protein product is CSVQVLAGADTQYF.

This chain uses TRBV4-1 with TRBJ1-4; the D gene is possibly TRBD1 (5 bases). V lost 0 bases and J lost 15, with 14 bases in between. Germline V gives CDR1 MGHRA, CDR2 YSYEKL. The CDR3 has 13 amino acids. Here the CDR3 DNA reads TGCGCCAGCAGCCAAGAATGGGGCAGGGTTTTGTTTTTT. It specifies CASSQEWGRVLFF.

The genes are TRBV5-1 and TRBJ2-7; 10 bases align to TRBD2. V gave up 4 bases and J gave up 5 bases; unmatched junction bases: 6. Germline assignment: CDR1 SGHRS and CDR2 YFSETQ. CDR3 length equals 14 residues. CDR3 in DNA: TGCGCCAGCAGCCCGAAAGCGGGAGGGGACGAGCAGTACTTC. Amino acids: CASSPKAGGDEQYF.

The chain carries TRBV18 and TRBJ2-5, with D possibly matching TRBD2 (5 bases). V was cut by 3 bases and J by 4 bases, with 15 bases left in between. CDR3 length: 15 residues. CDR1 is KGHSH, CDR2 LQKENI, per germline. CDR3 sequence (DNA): TGTGCCAGCTCACCTCAGGTCGGGGTCACAGAGACCCAGTACTTC. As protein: CASSPQVGVTETQYF.

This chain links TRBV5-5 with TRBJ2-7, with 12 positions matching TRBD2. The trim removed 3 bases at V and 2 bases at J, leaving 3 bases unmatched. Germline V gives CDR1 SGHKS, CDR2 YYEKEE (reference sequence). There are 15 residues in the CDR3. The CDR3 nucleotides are TGTGCCAGCAGCTCCGGACTAGCGGGACCCTACGAGCAGTACTTC. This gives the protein CASSSGLAGPYEQYF. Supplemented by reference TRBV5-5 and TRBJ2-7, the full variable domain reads DAGVTQSPTHLIKTRGQQVTLRCSPISGHKSVSWYQQVLGQGPQFIFQYYEKEERGRGNFPDRFSARQFPNYSSELNVNALLLGDSALYLCASSSGLAGPYEQYFGPGTRLTVT.

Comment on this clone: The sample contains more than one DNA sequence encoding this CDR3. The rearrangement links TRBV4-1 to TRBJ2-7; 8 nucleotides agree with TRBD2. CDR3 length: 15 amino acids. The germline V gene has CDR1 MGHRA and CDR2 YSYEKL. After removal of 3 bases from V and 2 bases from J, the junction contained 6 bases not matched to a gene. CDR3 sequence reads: CASSQAGGSPYEQYF. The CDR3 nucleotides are TGCGCCAGCAGCCAGGCGGGAGGTTCTCCCTACGAGCAGTACTTC.

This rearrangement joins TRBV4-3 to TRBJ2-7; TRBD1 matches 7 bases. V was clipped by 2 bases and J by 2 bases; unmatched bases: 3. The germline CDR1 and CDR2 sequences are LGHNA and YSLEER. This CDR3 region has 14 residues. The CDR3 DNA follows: TGCGCCAGCAGCCAATCGACAGGGCCCTACGAGCAGTACTTC. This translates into CASSQSTGPYEQYF.

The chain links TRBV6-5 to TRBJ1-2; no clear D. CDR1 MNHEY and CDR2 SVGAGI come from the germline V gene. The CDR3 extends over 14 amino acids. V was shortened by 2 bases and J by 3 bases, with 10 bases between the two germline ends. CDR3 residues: CASSYQPGDYGYTF. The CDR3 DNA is TGTGCCAGCAGTTACCAACCCGGAGACTATGGCTACACCTTC.

The CDR3 loop is CASSLMTGQGEQFF. CDR3 nucleotide sequence: TGTGCCAGCAGCTTAATGACAGGGCAGGGTGAGCAGTTCTTC. The rearrangement joins TRBV7-9 to TRBJ2-1; 7 bases agree with TRBD1. The CDR3 runs 14 residues. V lost 2 bases and J lost 9; bases outside the gene matches: 7. Germline V gene lookup returns CDR1 SEHNR and CDR2 FQNEAQ (reference sequence).

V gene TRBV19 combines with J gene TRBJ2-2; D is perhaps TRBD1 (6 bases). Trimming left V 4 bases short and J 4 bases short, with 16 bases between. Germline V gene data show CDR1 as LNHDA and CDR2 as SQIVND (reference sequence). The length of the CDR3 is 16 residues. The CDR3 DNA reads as TGTGCCAGTAGTAGGACCGGGACATTATCCACCGGGGAGCTGTTTTTT. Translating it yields CASSRTGTLSTGELFF.

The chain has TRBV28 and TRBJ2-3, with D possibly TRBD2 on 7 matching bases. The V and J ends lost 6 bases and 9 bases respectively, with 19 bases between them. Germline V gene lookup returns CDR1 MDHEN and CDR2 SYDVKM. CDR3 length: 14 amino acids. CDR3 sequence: CASRSGMGAGTQYF. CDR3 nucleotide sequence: TGTGCCAGCAGGAGCGGGATGGGGGCGGGGACGCAGTATTTT.